This record covers a single TCR beta chain. The antigen is unknown. V shed 0 bases and J shed 5 bases, with 17 bases lying between them. The germline V gene encodes CDR1 GTSNPN and CDR2 SVGIG (reference sequence). The CDR3 is made up of 15 amino acids. The sample, 7.5 to 10 milliliters of peripheral blood, was drawn from each donor. Total RNA was isolated from each sample in quantities of at least 5 micrograms. A second about 7 to 12 cycle PCR used barcoded and J-beta primers. CDR3-containing paired-end reads numbering at least 2.5 million came from each sample. Each CDR3 protein gets one entry after TCRdb re-called the 5' RACE reads with MiXCR. The table includes around 800,000 distinct CDR3 sequences, around two fifths detected once. This specimen belongs to a study of blood T cells in healthy people across ages. Overall study findings and caveats: Possibly confounding the expanded clonotype changes was the fact that donor CMV status was unknown.

Sequenced: blood. The chain links TRBV30 to TRBJ2-7, with D possibly TRBD1 on 6 matching bases. This receptor was obtained from a man between 60 and 75 years old in good health. CDR3 nucleotides: TGTGCCTGGAGTGTACGGGTCGGGACACGGAACGAGCAGTACTTC. It codes for CAWSVRVGTRNEQYF. Looking up the rest from reference TRBV30 and TRBJ2-7 gives the full variable domain: SQTIHQWPATLVQPVGSPLSLECTVEGTSNPNLYWYRQAAGRGLQLLFYSVGIGQISSEVPQNLSASRPQDRQFILSSKKLLLSDSGFYLCAWSVRVGTRNEQYFGPGTRLTVT.